This T cell receptor beta chain was identified in a study of T cell responses to AZD1222 COVID-19 vaccine. The CDR3 contains 15 residues. The V gene's germline CDR1 is SGHRS and CDR2 YFSETQ. Trimming shortened V by 4 bases and J by 0 bases, and 10 bases separated the two germline ends. To note about this clone: The antigen remains undetermined.

Study findings and constraints: Most donors were white British, females outnumbered males, and clonal diversity was possibly underestimated. Breadth and depth of Spike-specific TCRs rose after two AZD1222 doses.

Analyses pooled second doses at about 4 or about 12 weeks. Assay used: immunoSEQ multiplex PCR; TCRdb lists only in-frame clones, some missing. In the table there are some 140,000 clones, more than 85% of which are singletons. The sequence was obtained from an adult who received the AZD1222 COVID-19 vaccine. This sequence joins TRBV5-1 and TRBJ2-2, with a weak D call TRBD1 (6 bases). This specimen was peripheral blood, taken 28 days after the second AZD1222 dose. The CDR3 here is CASSGGQSNTGELFF. The CDR3 nucleotides read TGCGCCAGCAGCGGAGGACAGTCGAACACCGGGGAGCTGTTTTTT.